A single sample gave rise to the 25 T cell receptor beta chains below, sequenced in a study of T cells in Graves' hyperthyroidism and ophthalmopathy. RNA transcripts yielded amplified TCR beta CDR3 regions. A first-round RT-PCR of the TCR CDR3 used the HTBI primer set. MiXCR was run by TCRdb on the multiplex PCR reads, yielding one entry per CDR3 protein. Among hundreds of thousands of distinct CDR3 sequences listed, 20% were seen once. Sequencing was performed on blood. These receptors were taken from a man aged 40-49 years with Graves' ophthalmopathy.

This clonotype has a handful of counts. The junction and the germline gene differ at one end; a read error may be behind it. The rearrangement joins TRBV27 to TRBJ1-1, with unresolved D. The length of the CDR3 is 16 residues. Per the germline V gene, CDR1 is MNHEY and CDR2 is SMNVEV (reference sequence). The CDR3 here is CASSLRAGYVNTKAFF. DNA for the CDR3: TGTGCCAGCAGTTTAAGAGCAGGATATGTGAACACTAAAGCTTTCTTT.

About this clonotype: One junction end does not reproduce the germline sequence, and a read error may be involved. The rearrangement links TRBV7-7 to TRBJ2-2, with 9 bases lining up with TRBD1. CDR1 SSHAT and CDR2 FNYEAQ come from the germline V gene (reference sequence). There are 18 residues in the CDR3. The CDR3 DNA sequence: TGTGCTAGCAGCTTGGCCCGGCCGGGACAGGGCTACACCGGGGAGCTGTTTTTT. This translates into CASSLARPGQGYTGELFF.

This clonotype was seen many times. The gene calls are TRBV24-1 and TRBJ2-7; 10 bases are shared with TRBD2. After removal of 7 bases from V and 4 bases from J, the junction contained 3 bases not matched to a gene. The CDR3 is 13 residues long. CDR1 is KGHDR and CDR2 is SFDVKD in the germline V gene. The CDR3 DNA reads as TGTGCCACCAGCGGGACTAGCGAATACGAGCAGTACTTC. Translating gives CATSGTSEYEQYF.

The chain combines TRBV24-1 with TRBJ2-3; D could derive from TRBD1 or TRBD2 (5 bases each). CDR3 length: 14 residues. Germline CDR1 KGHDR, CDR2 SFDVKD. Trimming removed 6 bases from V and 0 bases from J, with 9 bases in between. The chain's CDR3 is CATSPGLSTDTQYF. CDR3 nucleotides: TGTGCCACCAGTCCGGGGCTAAGCACAGATACGCAGTATTTT.

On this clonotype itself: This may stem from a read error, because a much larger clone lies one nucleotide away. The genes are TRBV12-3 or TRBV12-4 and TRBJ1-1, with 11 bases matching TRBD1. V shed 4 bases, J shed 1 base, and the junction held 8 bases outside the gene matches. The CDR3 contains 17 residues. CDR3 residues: CASSSGQGARRNTEAFF. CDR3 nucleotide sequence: TGTGCCAGCAGTTCCGGACAGGGGGCCCGGCGGAACACTGAAGCTTTCTTT.

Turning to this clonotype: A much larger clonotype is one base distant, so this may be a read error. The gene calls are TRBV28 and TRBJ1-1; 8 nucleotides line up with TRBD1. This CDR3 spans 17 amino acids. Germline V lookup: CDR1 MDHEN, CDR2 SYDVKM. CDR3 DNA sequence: TGTGCCAGCAGTTCCTTTAGACTCAGGGGGCTGGACACTGAAGCTTTATTT. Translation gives CASSSFRLRGLDTEALF.

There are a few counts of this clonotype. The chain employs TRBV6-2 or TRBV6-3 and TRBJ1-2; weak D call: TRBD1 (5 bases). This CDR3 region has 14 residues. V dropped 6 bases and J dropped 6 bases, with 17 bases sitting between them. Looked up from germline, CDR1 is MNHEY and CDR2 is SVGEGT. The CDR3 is CASSPPDILNGYTF. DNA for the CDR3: TGTGCCAGCAGCCCTCCGGACATTTTAAATGGCTACACCTTC.

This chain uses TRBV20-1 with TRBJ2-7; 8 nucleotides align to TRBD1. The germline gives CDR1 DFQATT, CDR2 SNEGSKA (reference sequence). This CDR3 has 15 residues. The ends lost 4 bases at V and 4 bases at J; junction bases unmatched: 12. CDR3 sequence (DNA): TGCAGTGCTACAGACAAAGACAGGGGTCAGTACGAGCAGTACTTC. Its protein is CSATDKDRGQYEQYF.

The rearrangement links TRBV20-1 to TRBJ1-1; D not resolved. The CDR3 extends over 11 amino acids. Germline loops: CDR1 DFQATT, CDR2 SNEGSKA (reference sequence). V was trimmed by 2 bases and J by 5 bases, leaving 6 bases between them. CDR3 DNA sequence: TGCAGTGCTAGAATGTTGACTGAAGCTTTCTTT. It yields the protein CSARMLTEAFF.

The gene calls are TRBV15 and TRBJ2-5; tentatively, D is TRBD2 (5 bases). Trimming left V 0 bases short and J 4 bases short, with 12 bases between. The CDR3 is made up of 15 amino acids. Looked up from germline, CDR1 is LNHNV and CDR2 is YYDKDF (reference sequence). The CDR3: CATSRDRGRGETQYF. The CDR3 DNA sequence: TGTGCCACCAGCAGAGATCGAGGACGGGGAGAGACCCAGTACTTC.

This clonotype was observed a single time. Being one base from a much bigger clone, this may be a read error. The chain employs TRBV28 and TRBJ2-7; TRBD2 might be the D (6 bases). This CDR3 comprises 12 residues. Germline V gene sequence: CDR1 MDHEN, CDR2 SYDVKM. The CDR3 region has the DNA TGTGCCAGCAGTCCCCAGGACTACGTGCAGTACTTC. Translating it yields CASSPQDYVQYF. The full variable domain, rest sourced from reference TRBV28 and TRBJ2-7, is DVKVTQSSRYLVKRTGEKVFLECVQDMDHENMFWYRQDPGLGLRLIYFSYDVKMKEKGDIPEGYSVSREKKERFSLILESASTNQTSMYLCASSPQDYVQYFGPGTRLTVT.

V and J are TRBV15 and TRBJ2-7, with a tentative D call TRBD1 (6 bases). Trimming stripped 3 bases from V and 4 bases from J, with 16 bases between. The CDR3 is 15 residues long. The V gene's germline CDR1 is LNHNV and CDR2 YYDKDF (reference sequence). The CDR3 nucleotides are TGTGCCACCAGCAGGAACAGGGTTGGGGGATACGAGCAGTACTTC. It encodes CATSRNRVGGYEQYF.

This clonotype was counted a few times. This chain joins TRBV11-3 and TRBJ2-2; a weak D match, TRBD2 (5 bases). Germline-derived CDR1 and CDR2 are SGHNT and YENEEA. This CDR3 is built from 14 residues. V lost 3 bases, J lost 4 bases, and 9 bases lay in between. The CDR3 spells CASSFQAATGELFF. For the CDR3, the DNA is TGTGCCAGCAGCTTCCAAGCGGCCACCGGGGAGCTGTTTTTT.

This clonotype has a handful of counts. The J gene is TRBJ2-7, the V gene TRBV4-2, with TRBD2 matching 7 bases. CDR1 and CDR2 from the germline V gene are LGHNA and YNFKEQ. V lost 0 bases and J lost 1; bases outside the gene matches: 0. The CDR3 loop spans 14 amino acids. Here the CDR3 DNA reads TGTGCCAGCAGCCAAGAGGGGGGGTCCTACGAGCAGTACTTC. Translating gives CASSQEGGSYEQYF.

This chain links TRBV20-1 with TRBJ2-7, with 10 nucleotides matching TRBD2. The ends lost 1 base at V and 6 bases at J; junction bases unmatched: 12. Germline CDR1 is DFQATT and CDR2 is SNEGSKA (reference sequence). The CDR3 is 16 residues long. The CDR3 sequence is CSARGEAGGPLGEQYF. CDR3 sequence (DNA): TGCAGTGCTAGAGGCGAAGCGGGGGGGCCCCTGGGCGAGCAGTACTTC.

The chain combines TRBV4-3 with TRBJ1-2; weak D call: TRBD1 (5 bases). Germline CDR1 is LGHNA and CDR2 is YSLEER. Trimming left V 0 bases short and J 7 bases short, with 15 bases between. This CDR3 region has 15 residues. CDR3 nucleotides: TGCGCCAGCAGCCAAGAAGGTGGAAGGGGAATTGGCTACACCTTC. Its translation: CASSQEGGRGIGYTF.

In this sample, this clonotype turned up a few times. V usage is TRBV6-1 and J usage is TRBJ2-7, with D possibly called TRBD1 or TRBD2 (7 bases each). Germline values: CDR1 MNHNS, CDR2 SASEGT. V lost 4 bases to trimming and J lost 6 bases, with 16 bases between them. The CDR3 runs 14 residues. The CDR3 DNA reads TGTGCCAGCAGTGGACAGGGACGGGAGGTCGAGCAGTACTTC. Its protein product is CASSGQGREVEQYF.

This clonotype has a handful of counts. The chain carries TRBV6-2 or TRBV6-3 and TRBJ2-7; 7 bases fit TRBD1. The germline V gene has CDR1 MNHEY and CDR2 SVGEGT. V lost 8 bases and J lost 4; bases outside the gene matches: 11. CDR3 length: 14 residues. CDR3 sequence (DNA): TGTGCCAGCCAGTGGGACAGAACTCCGTACGAGCAGTACTTC. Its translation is CASQWDRTPYEQYF.

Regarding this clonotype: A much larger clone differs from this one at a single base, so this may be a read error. This CDR3 reads CASSLEQGCEQYF. CDR3 sequence (DNA): TGCGCCAGCAGCTTGGAACAAGGCTGCGAGCAGTACTTC. The V gene is TRBV5-1, the J gene TRBJ2-7; no clear D gene. Germline V gene sequence: CDR1 SGHRS, CDR2 YFSETQ. V shed 0 bases and J shed 6 bases, with 10 bases lying between them. The CDR3 is 13 amino acids.

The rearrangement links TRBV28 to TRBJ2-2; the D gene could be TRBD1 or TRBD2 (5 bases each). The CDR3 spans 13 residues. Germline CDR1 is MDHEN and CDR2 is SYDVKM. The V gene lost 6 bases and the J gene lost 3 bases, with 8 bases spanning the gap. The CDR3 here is CASSGTYTGELFF. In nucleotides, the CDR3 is TGTGCCAGCAGCGGGACGTACACCGGGGAGCTGTTTTTT. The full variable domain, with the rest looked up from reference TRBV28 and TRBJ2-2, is DVKVTQSSRYLVKRTGEKVFLECVQDMDHENMFWYRQDPGLGLRLIYFSYDVKMKEKGDIPEGYSVSREKKERFSLILESASTNQTSMYLCASSGTYTGELFFGEGSRLTVL.

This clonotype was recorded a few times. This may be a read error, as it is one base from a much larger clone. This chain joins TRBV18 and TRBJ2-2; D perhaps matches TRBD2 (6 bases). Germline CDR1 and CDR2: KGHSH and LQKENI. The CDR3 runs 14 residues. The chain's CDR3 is CASSPPQLAGGLFF. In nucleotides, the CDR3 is TGTGCCAGCTCACCACCTCAACTTGCCGGGGGGCTGTTTTTT.

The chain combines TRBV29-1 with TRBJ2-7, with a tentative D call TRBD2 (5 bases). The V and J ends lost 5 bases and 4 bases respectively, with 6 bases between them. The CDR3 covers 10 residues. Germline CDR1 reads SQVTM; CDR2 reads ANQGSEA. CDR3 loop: CSVLAYEQYF. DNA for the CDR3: TGCAGCGTTTTAGCGTACGAGCAGTACTTC.

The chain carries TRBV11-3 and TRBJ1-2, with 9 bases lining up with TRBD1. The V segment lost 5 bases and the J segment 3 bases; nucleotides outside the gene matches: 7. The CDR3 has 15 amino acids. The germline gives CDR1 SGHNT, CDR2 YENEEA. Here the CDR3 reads CASSATGGLYYGYTF. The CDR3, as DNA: TGTGCCAGCAGCGCTACAGGGGGCCTCTACTATGGCTACACCTTC.

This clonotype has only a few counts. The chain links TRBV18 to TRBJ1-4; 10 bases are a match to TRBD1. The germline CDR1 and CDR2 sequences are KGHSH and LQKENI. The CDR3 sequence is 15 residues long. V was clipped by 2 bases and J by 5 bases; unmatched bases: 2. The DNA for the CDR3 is TGTGCCAGCTCACCAGACAGGGGGCGGAATGAAAAACTGTTTTTT. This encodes CASSPDRGRNEKLFF.

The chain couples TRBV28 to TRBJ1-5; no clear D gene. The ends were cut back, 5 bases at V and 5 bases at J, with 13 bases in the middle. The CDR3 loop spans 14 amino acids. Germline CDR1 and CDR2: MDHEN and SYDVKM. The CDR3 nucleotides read TGTGCCAGCAGTCCCCAGGCCCCCTATCAGCCCCAGCATTTT. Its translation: CASSPQAPYQPQHF.